This is a list of T cell receptor beta chains from one sample in a study of T cell responses to AZD1222 COVID-19 vaccine. Produced via immunoSEQ multiplex PCR; TCRdb's table is partial and in-frame only. This table has about 110,000 clones, about 92% appearing once. The starting material was peripheral blood, obtained on day 0 of MenACWY control vaccination. These receptors originate from an adult in good health. The CDR3 runs from the conserved cysteine through the conserved F or W. D genes are given only for firm matches. Not every row has a clone size; where given, it reads once, few, many or a size class.

abundance,v_gene,d_gene,j_gene,CDR3aa,CDR3nt
.,TRBV5-6,.,TRBJ1-1,CASSMGGTEAFF,TGTGCCAGCAGCATGGGGGGCACTGAAGCTTTCTTT
.,TRBV6-5,TRBD1,TRBJ2-7,CASSYSAGQGSYEQYF,TGTGCCAGCAGTTACTCGGCGGGACAGGGCTCCTACGAGCAGTACTTC
.,TRBV28,.,TRBJ2-7,CASSRGGRLLEQYF,TGTGCCAGCAGCAGGGGAGGTCGACTCTTGGAGCAGTACTTC
.,TRBV7-6,.,TRBJ2-2,CASSLGARTNTGELFF,TGTGCCAGCAGCTTAGGGGCGCGGACGAACACCGGGGAGCTGTTTTTT
once,TRBV12-5,.,TRBJ2-1,CASGLLPAGEQFF,TGTGCTAGTGGTCTCCTCCCCGCCGGTGAGCAGTTCTTC
.,TRBV7-8,.,TRBJ1-1,CASSLDLARAAFF,TGTGCCAGCAGCTTAGATTTGGCCAGGGCGGCTTTCTTT
.,TRBV11-2,.,TRBJ2-3,CASSFGDTQYF,TGTGCCAGCAGCTTTGGGGATACGCAGTATTTT
.,TRBV18,TRBD1,TRBJ2-7,CASSPGQGFIYEQYF,TGTGCCAGCTCGCCAGGACAGGGTTTTATATACGAGCAGTACTTC
.,TRBV29-1,.,TRBJ2-2,CSVKGRLETGELFF,TGCAGCGTCAAGGGACGCCTGGAAACCGGGGAGCTGTTTTTT
.,TRBV4-1,.,TRBJ1-6,CASSRGPGDSPLHF,TGCGCCAGCAGCCGGGGCCCGGGGGATTCACCCCTCCACTTT
.,TRBV9,TRBD1,TRBJ1-1,CASSPGQGEAFF,TGTGCCAGCAGCCCGGGACAGGGTGAAGCTTTCTTT
.,TRBV7-9,.,TRBJ2-7,CASSFIPASYEQYF,TGTGCCAGCAGCTTCATCCCGGCCTCCTACGAGCAGTACTTC
.,TRBV5-1,.,TRBJ2-3,CASRRDLGTDTQYF,TGCGCCAGCAGAAGGGACTTGGGCACAGATACGCAGTATTTT